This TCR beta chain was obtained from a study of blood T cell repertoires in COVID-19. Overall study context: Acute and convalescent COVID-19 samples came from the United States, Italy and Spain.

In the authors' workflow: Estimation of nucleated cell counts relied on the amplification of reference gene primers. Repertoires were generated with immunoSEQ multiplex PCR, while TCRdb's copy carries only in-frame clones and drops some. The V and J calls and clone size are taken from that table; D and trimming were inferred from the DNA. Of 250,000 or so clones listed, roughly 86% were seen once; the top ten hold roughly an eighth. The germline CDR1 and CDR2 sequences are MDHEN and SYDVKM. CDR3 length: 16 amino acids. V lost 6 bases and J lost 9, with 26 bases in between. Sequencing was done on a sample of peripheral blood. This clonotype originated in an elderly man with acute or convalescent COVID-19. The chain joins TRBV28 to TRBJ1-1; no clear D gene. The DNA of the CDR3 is TGTGCCAGCAGCCCCTCCCGCGGGCAGATGTTTAATAAAGCTTTCTTT. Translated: CASSPSRGQMFNKAFF.